The 27 T cell receptor beta chains reported below all come from one sample, sequenced in a study of vaccination and CD4 T cells after COVID-19. The Oncomine TCR Beta short-read assay sequenced DNA from cultured CD4+ T cells. One entry per CDR3 protein results from TCRdb running MiXCR on the PCR reads. This sample yields roughly 20,000 distinct CDR3 sequences, of which approximately 56% are seen a single time; over 15% belongs to the top ten. The sample's treatment: approximately 9-day PBMC culture with coronavirus spike peptide pools or control peptides (ViraFEST assay). Which antigens these TCRs recognize remains unknown. The material sequenced was CD4+ T cells from blood, cultured in vitro, taken before SARS-CoV-2 vaccination. The receptors originated from a human donor who had recovered from COVID-19.

This sequence joins TRBV11-2 and TRBJ1-2; 12 bases are shared with TRBD1. The CDR3 is made up of 17 amino acids. Germline V gene sequence: CDR1 SGHAT, CDR2 FQNNGV. Unmatched junction bases numbered 6, after V lost 1 base and J lost 3 bases. The CDR3 coding sequence is TGTGCCAGCAGCTTAGGGGACAGGGGGCAGACGCACTATGGCTACACCTTC. It encodes CASSLGDRGQTHYGYTF.

In this sample, this clonotype turned up a few times. The V gene is TRBV27, the J gene TRBJ2-7; 10 bases map to TRBD1. Germline CDR1 and CDR2: MNHEY and SMNVEV (reference sequence). The CDR3 covers 15 residues. V dropped 6 bases and J dropped 5; count of bases not matched to a gene: 10. The chain's CDR3 is CASRPEGTGAHEQYF. CDR3 nucleotide sequence: TGTGCCAGCAGGCCCGAGGGGACAGGGGCCCACGAGCAGTACTTC.

This clonotype showed up just a few times. The chain uses TRBV24-1 and TRBJ1-2; no clear D gene. Germline V gene sequence: CDR1 KGHDR, CDR2 SFDVKD. Trimming pared 3 bases from V and 10 bases from J, leaving 11 bases between. CDR3 length: 12 residues. The CDR3 DNA reads TGTGCCACCAGTGATCCGAACCTGCACTACACCTTC. Translation gives CATSDPNLHYTF.

This chain links TRBV6-1 with TRBJ1-1; D perhaps matches TRBD1 (5 bases). This CDR3 has 15 residues. Trimming cost V 3 bases and J 2 bases, with 13 bases left between them. Germline V lookup: CDR1 MNHNS, CDR2 SASEGT. The CDR3 spells CASSDSRGINTEAFF. The CDR3 DNA reads TGTGCCAGCAGTGACTCCCGGGGGATTAACACTGAAGCTTTCTTT.

This clonotype was observed a few times. The chain employs TRBV27 and TRBJ1-2; maybe TRBD1 (6 bases). The CDR3 runs to 15 residues. CDR1 and CDR2 from the germline V gene are MNHEY and SMNVEV (reference sequence). The V end lost 5 bases, the J end lost 0 bases, and 13 bases lay between the germline ends. The CDR3: CASSPRGLANYGYTF. As DNA, the CDR3 is TGTGCCAGCAGTCCCAGGGGTTTAGCTAACTATGGCTACACCTTC.

This chain uses TRBV5-4 with TRBJ2-5; D not resolved. Germline V gene data show CDR1 as SGHNT and CDR2 as YYREEE (reference sequence). There are 14 residues in the CDR3. Trimming pared 5 bases from V and 3 bases from J, leaving 14 bases between. The CDR3 is CASRVDPAEETQYF. In nucleotides, the CDR3 is TGTGCCAGCAGAGTTGACCCGGCCGAAGAGACCCAGTACTTC. Full variable domain (outside the CDR3, taken from reference TRBV5-4 and TRBJ2-5): ETGVTQSPTHLIKTRGQQVTLRCSSQSGHNTVSWYQQALGQGPQFIFQYYREEENGRGNFPPRFSGLQFPNYSSELNVNALELDDSALYLCASRVDPAEETQYFGPGTRLLVL.

This clonotype was seen a few times. The gene calls are TRBV6-1 and TRBJ1-2; TRBD1 aligns across 12 bases. Germline assignment: CDR1 MNHNS and CDR2 SASEGT. V lost 6 bases and J lost 7; bases outside the gene matches: 6. The CDR3 length is 14 residues. The CDR3 DNA reads TGTGCCAGCAGCCCGGGACAGGGGGCAGGTGGCTACACCTTC. Protein sequence: CASSPGQGAGGYTF.

This clonotype is classed as medium-sized (0.01 to 0.1%). The genes are TRBV7-2 and TRBJ1-6; D is unclear. Germline CDR1 is SGHTA and CDR2 is FQGNSA. The CDR3 extends over 13 amino acids. V lost 1 base, J lost 8 bases, and 6 bases lay in between. For the CDR3, the DNA is TGTGCCAGCAGCTTAGACCGGTATTCACCCCTCCACTTT. It codes for CASSLDRYSPLHF.

This sequence joins TRBV27 and TRBJ2-7; 9 bases agree with TRBD1. Unmatched junction bases numbered 5, after V lost 6 bases and J lost 2 bases. CDR1 MNHEY and CDR2 SMNVEV come from the germline V gene (reference sequence). The length of the CDR3 is 14 residues. CDR3 sequence (DNA): TGTGCCAGCAGCCTACAGGGGGCAACCTACGAGCAGTACTTC. Its protein is CASSLQGATYEQYF.

The chain combines TRBV7-2 with TRBJ2-6, with D unclear. Germline loops: CDR1 SGHTA, CDR2 FQGNSA. CDR3 size: 14 residues. V lost 5 bases, J lost 0 bases, and 5 bases lay in between. The CDR3 is CASSPSSGANVLTF. The CDR3 coding sequence is TGTGCCAGCAGCCCATCCTCTGGGGCCAACGTCCTGACTTTC.

This chain connects TRBV6-5 to TRBJ2-1, with 9 nucleotides matching TRBD2. Germline CDR1 and CDR2: MNHEY and SVGAGI. The length of the CDR3 is 13 residues. After removal of 2 bases from V and 15 bases from J, the junction contained 8 bases not matched to a gene. The CDR3 protein is CASSYTKAGGPFF. CDR3 DNA: TGTGCCAGCAGTTACACCAAAGCGGGGGGCCCGTTCTTC.

The chain recombines TRBV7-2 with TRBJ2-1; no firm D call. CDR1 SGHTA and CDR2 FQGNSA come from the germline V gene. Trimming pared 1 base from V and 14 bases from J, leaving 24 bases between. This CDR3 comprises 16 residues. The DNA of the CDR3 is TGTGCCAGCAGCTTAGAAGGGAAGAAGCCCCTCGCCGGCAAGTTCTTC. This encodes CASSLEGKKPLAGKFF.

A single count supports this clonotype. V and J are TRBV15 and TRBJ1-1; D ambiguous. The CDR3 runs to 11 residues. Trimming stripped 8 bases from V and 3 bases from J, with 7 bases between. Per the germline V gene, CDR1 is LNHNV and CDR2 is YYDKDF (reference sequence). The DNA for the CDR3 is TGTGCCACCGCCTACGACACTGAAGCTTTCTTT. Amino acid sequence: CATAYDTEAFF. Supplemented by reference TRBV15 and TRBJ1-1, the full variable domain reads DAMVIQNPRYQVTQFGKPVTLSCSQTLNHNVMYWYQQKSSQAPKLLFHYYDKDFNNEADTPDNFQSRRPNTSFCFLDIRSPGLGDTAMYLCATAYDTEAFFGQGTRLTVV.

The J gene is TRBJ1-1, the V gene TRBV20-1; no clear D gene. This CDR3 is built from 13 residues. CDR1 DFQATT and CDR2 SNEGSKA come from the germline V gene (reference sequence). V shed 0 bases and J shed 1 base, with 6 bases lying between them. In DNA form, the CDR3 reads TGCAGTGCTAGAGAGTCTGCGAACACTGAAGCTTTCTTT. Amino acid sequence: CSARESANTEAFF.

This clonotype was seen a handful of times. The chain links TRBV6-4 to TRBJ1-1, with D perhaps TRBD1 (6 bases). Trimming pared 5 bases from V and 4 bases from J, leaving 14 bases between. CDR1 is MRHNA and CDR2 is SNTAGT in the germline V gene. The CDR3 sequence is 14 residues long. CDR3: CASSSFSGATEAFF. The CDR3 coding sequence is TGTGCCAGCAGTTCCTTCTCGGGGGCCACTGAAGCTTTCTTT.

Only one count was recorded for this clonotype. The V gene is TRBV29-1, the J gene TRBJ1-1, with TRBD1 as a possible D gene (5 bases). V dropped 4 bases and J dropped 4 bases, with 10 bases sitting between them. The CDR3 has 12 residues. Germline assignment: CDR1 SQVTM and CDR2 ANQGSEA. CDR3 loop: CSVAWRGTEAFF. CDR3 DNA sequence: TGCAGCGTTGCGTGGAGGGGCACTGAAGCTTTCTTT.

This clonotype was observed a handful of times. The chain combines TRBV7-8 with TRBJ1-6; tentatively, D is TRBD1 (5 bases). Deletions cut 5 bases from V and 7 bases from J, with 15 bases between. Per the germline V gene, CDR1 is SGHVS and CDR2 is FQNEAQ. There are 15 residues in the CDR3. CDR3 sequence reads: CASSRGRGGNSPLHF. The CDR3 DNA follows: TGTGCCAGCAGCAGGGGTCGGGGTGGGAATTCACCCCTCCACTTT.

This clonotype was seen once. The chain is built from TRBV19 and TRBJ2-7; TRBD2 matches at 8 bases. The CDR3 totals 14 residues. The trim removed 4 bases at V and 3 bases at J, leaving 5 bases unmatched. Germline V gene sequence: CDR1 LNHDA, CDR2 SQIVND (reference sequence). DNA for the CDR3: TGTGCCAGTAGTACCTCGGGGGGGGGCTACGAGCAGTACTTC. Protein sequence: CASSTSGGGYEQYF. The whole variable domain, filled in from reference TRBV19 and TRBJ2-7, reads DGGITQSPKYLFRKEGQNVTLSCEQNLNHDAMYWYRQDPGQGLRLIYYSQIVNDFQKGDIAEGYSVSREKKESFPLTVTSAQKNPTAFYLCASSTSGGGYEQYFGPGTRLTVT.

This clonotype showed up just a few times. The chain couples TRBV6-1 to TRBJ2-1; 9 bases agree with TRBD1. The CDR3 runs 15 residues. The germline CDR1 and CDR2 sequences are MNHNS and SASEGT. Losses at the gene ends were 5 bases for V and 3 bases for J; bases not matched to a gene: 5. CDR3 bases: TGTGCCAGCAGTACGGACAGGGGTTTCTACAATGAGCAGTTCTTC. Amino acid sequence: CASSTDRGFYNEQFF.

CDR3: CASSPSGRNTEAFF. The CDR3 bases are TGTGCCAGCAGTCCGAGTGGGAGGAACACTGAAGCTTTCTTT. This sequence joins TRBV6-1 and TRBJ1-1; D uncertain. This CDR3 is 14 amino acids long. V lost 5 bases, J lost 1 base, and 11 bases lay in between. CDR1 and CDR2 (germline): MNHNS, SASEGT.

V and J are TRBV7-9 and TRBJ2-5; 14 bases map to TRBD2. This CDR3 comprises 18 residues. Germline V lookup: CDR1 SEHNR, CDR2 FQNEAQ (reference sequence). Germline trimming cut 5 bases from V and 5 bases from J; bases unmatched to any gene: 13. CDR3 region: CASSLGLAGGIPGETQYF. The DNA of the CDR3 is TGTGCCAGCAGCCTAGGACTAGCGGGAGGCATTCCAGGGGAGACCCAGTACTTC.

V usage is TRBV2 and J usage is TRBJ2-3; TRBD2 matches at 11 bases. CDR1 SNHLY and CDR2 FYNNEI come from the germline V gene. There are 16 residues in the CDR3. J gave up 1 base and V 4 bases, and 4 bases lay outside the gene matches. The CDR3 sequence: CASSVLTSGGTDTQYF. CDR3 DNA: TGTGCCAGCAGTGTCTTGACTAGCGGGGGCACAGATACGCAGTATTTT.

This clonotype was seen only a few times. V gene TRBV7-9 combines with J gene TRBJ2-6; D uncertain. V gave up 5 bases and J gave up 2 bases, with 10 bases separating them. The CDR3 sequence is 15 residues long. The V gene's germline CDR1 is SEHNR and CDR2 FQNEAQ (reference sequence). CDR3 coding DNA: TGTGCCAGCAGCCTCGTGGGGACTGGGGCCAACGTCCTGACTTTC. Protein product: CASSLVGTGANVLTF.

The CDR3 region has the DNA TGCGCCAGCAGCCAAGATCGGCAGGGTATTCAGCCCCAGCATTTT. Translating it yields CASSQDRQGIQPQHF. The rearrangement links TRBV4-1 to TRBJ1-5, with D possibly TRBD1 on 5 matching bases. Per germline, CDR1 MGHRA and CDR2 YSYEKL. CDR3 length: 15 amino acids. V was cut by 0 bases and J by 6 bases, with 12 bases left in between.

The V and J genes are TRBV5-4 and TRBJ1-1; no definite D call. The CDR3 is made up of 14 amino acids. Trimming left V 4 bases short and J 4 bases short, with 14 bases between. Germline-derived CDR1 and CDR2 are SGHNT and YYREEE (reference sequence). CDR3 sequence (DNA): TGTGCCAGCAGCCCCGGGCGGGTCGGCACTGAAGCTTTCTTT. As protein: CASSPGRVGTEAFF.

CDR3: CASSQTGVNTEAFF. The DNA of the CDR3 is TGTGCCAGCAGCCAAACAGGGGTGAACACTGAAGCTTTCTTT. The chain is built from TRBV14 and TRBJ1-1, with 7 nucleotides matching TRBD1. With 2 bases clipped from V and 0 bases from J, the junction kept 0 bases outside the gene matches. Germline loops: CDR1 SGHDN, CDR2 FVKESK. CDR3 length: 14 residues.

The chain links TRBV5-4 to TRBJ1-1; D not resolved. The germline V gene has CDR1 SGHNT and CDR2 YYREEE (reference sequence). CDR3 length: 16 amino acids. Between the trimmed V and J ends, which lost 0 bases and 1 base, there was a span of 13 bases. The CDR3 nucleotides read TGTGCCAGCAGCTTGGCCGGTTGGAGCTCGAACACTGAAGCTTTCTTT. This gives the protein CASSLAGWSSNTEAFF.